These T cell receptor beta chains were read from a single sample in a study of blood T cell repertoires in COVID-19. Profiled with immunoSEQ multiplex PCR; TCRdb holds only in-frame clones, not every one. The repertoire holds over 300,000 clones, with roughly 85% as singletons. The sequenced sample consisted of peripheral blood. The receptors stem from a human donor in a cohort sampled during active COVID-19. The CDR3 runs from the conserved cysteine through the conserved F or W. The D gene is left open where the match is weak. Not all rows give a size; the values are once, few, many and, for expanded clones, a class.

CDR3 length: 13; clone size: few; D gene: .; V gene: TRBV24-1; J gene: TRBJ2-7; CDR3 DNA: TGTGCCACCAGTGACAGGGTGTCCTACGAGCAGTACTTC; CDR3 protein: CATSDRVSYEQYF
CDR3 length: 16; clone size: .; D gene: .; V gene: TRBV7-2; J gene: TRBJ2-5; CDR3 DNA: TGTGCCAGCAGGGATTTGGGACACCCAAACCAAGAGACCCAGTACTTC; CDR3 protein: CASRDLGHPNQETQYF
CDR3 length: 13; clone size: .; D gene: .; V gene: TRBV29-1; J gene: TRBJ1-2; CDR3 DNA: TGCAGCGTTGTGATACTACTCGGGGATGGCTACACCTTC; CDR3 protein: CSVVILLGDGYTF
CDR3 length: 17; clone size: .; D gene: TRBD2; V gene: TRBV15; J gene: TRBJ2-7; CDR3 DNA: TGTGCCACCAGCAGAGAGAGATTAGGACTAGTCCTGGACGAGCAGTACTTC; CDR3 protein: CATSRERLGLVLDEQYF
CDR3 length: 16; clone size: .; D gene: TRBD2; V gene: TRBV7-2; J gene: TRBJ2-1; CDR3 DNA: TGTGCCAGCAGCTTTCTGTTAGCGGGGGAATACAATGAGCAGTTCTTC; CDR3 protein: CASSFLLAGEYNEQFF
CDR3 length: 13; clone size: few; D gene: TRBD1; V gene: TRBV20-1; J gene: TRBJ1-5; CDR3 DNA: TGCAGTGCGAGTTCGACAGGGAGACAGCCCCAGCATTTT; CDR3 protein: CSASSTGRQPQHF
CDR3 length: 13; clone size: .; D gene: TRBD1; V gene: TRBV29-1; J gene: TRBJ1-1; CDR3 DNA: TGCAGCGCAAGGACAGGGGAGGGCACTGAAGCTTTCTTT; CDR3 protein: CSARTGEGTEAFF
CDR3 length: 14; clone size: .; D gene: .; V gene: TRBV5-4; J gene: TRBJ1-2; CDR3 DNA: TGTGCCAGCAGCTTGAGGCAGGGTAACTATGGCTACACCTTC; CDR3 protein: CASSLRQGNYGYTF
CDR3 length: 13; clone size: many; D gene: .; V gene: TRBV19; J gene: TRBJ1-1; CDR3 DNA: TGTGCCAGTAGTAGGCAAAAGAACACTGAAGCTTTCTTT; CDR3 protein: CASSRQKNTEAFF
CDR3 length: 14; clone size: .; D gene: TRBD1; V gene: TRBV18; J gene: TRBJ1-5; CDR3 DNA: TGTGCCAGCTCTTCGACAGGGGGCAATCAGCCCCAGCATTTT; CDR3 protein: CASSSTGGNQPQHF
CDR3 length: 17; clone size: .; D gene: TRBD2; V gene: TRBV14; J gene: TRBJ2-4; CDR3 DNA: TGTGCCAGCAGCCAAAGTCTAGCGGGGTTAGCCAAAAACATTCAGTACTTC; CDR3 protein: CASSQSLAGLAKNIQYF
CDR3 length: 14; clone size: .; D gene: TRBD1; V gene: TRBV5-1; J gene: TRBJ1-2; CDR3 DNA: TGCGCCAGCAGCCCCCCCGGGACAGCCTATGGCTACACCTTC; CDR3 protein: CASSPPGTAYGYTF
CDR3 length: 15; clone size: few; D gene: .; V gene: TRBV5-4; J gene: TRBJ1-2; CDR3 DNA: TGTGCCAGCAGCAGCATACAGGGCGTTGGCTATGGCTACACCTTC; CDR3 protein: CASSSIQGVGYGYTF
CDR3 length: 15; clone size: .; D gene: .; V gene: TRBV7-9; J gene: TRBJ1-1; CDR3 DNA: TGTGCCAGCAGCTTAGTTCGGGGGGTGAACACTGAAGCTTTCTTT; CDR3 protein: CASSLVRGVNTEAFF
CDR3 length: 13; clone size: .; D gene: .; V gene: TRBV12-3/TRBV12-4; J gene: TRBJ2-5; CDR3 DNA: TGTGCCAGCAGGTCCTCCCCGGGGGAGACCCAGTACTTC; CDR3 protein: CASRSSPGETQYF
CDR3 length: 14; clone size: .; D gene: TRBD1; V gene: TRBV2; J gene: TRBJ1-2; CDR3 DNA: TGTGCCAGCAGTGTGGGACAGGGAAACTATGGCTACACCTTC; CDR3 protein: CASSVGQGNYGYTF
CDR3 length: 15; clone size: .; D gene: .; V gene: TRBV5-4; J gene: TRBJ1-2; CDR3 DNA: TGTGCCAGCAGCTTGTTCGAGGTATCGGGCTATGGCTACACCTTC; CDR3 protein: CASSLFEVSGYGYTF
CDR3 length: 13; clone size: .; D gene: TRBD2; V gene: TRBV6-5; J gene: TRBJ2-1; CDR3 DNA: TGTGCCAGTCGGCTAGCGGGGTACAATGAGCAGTTCTTC; CDR3 protein: CASRLAGYNEQFF
CDR3 length: 13; clone size: .; D gene: TRBD2; V gene: TRBV15; J gene: TRBJ2-7; CDR3 DNA: TGTGCCACCAGCATCGCGGGGGGCTACGAGCAGTACTTC; CDR3 protein: CATSIAGGYEQYF
CDR3 length: 12; clone size: .; D gene: .; V gene: TRBV18; J gene: TRBJ2-3; CDR3 DNA: TGTGCCAGCTCACCCCTTTCGGATACGCAGTATTTT; CDR3 protein: CASSPLSDTQYF
CDR3 length: 14; clone size: .; D gene: .; V gene: TRBV29-1; J gene: TRBJ2-7; CDR3 DNA: TGCAGCGTTGAAAGTAAAGGACAAAACTACGAGCAGTACTTC; CDR3 protein: CSVESKGQNYEQYF
CDR3 length: 15; clone size: .; D gene: .; V gene: TRBV5-5; J gene: TRBJ1-2; CDR3 DNA: TGTGCCAGCAGCTTGGGGGGGCAGCGAAACTATGGCTACACCTTC; CDR3 protein: CASSLGGQRNYGYTF
CDR3 length: 14; clone size: .; D gene: .; V gene: TRBV10-3; J gene: TRBJ2-1; CDR3 DNA: TGTGCCATGATCGTGGGGGGACTCTACAATGAGCAGTTCTTC; CDR3 protein: CAMIVGGLYNEQFF
CDR3 length: 14; clone size: .; D gene: TRBD2; V gene: TRBV30; J gene: TRBJ2-2; CDR3 DNA: TGTGCCTGGACGGGAGGGGGAAAGGCCGGGGAGCTGTTTTTT; CDR3 protein: CAWTGGGKAGELFF
CDR3 length: 13; clone size: many; D gene: .; V gene: TRBV19; J gene: TRBJ1-1; CDR3 DNA: TGTGCCAGTAGTAAAACAGGTTACACTGAAGCTTTCTTT; CDR3 protein: CASSKTGYTEAFF
CDR3 length: 14; clone size: few; D gene: TRBD2; V gene: TRBV10-1; J gene: TRBJ2-7; CDR3 DNA: TGCGCCAGCAGTGAAGGGAGGGACGTCGACGAGCAGTACTTC; CDR3 protein: CASSEGRDVDEQYF
CDR3 length: 13; clone size: .; D gene: .; V gene: TRBV27; J gene: TRBJ2-7; CDR3 DNA: TGTGCCAGCAGACGGGGGATTACCTACGAGCAGTACTTC; CDR3 protein: CASRRGITYEQYF